Shown below are 5 T cell receptor beta chains from a single sample sequenced in a study of blood T cell repertoires in COVID-19. The repertoire was sequenced with immunoSEQ multiplex PCR; TCRdb's copy has only in-frame clones and lacks some. This sample has some 280,000 clones; around 86% occur once, and the top ten carry just under 0.95%. The sequenced sample consisted of peripheral blood. The receptors stem from a woman in her thirties or forties who had recovered from COVID-19.

The J gene is TRBJ2-5, the V gene TRBV9; D is possibly TRBD1 (6 bases). Deletions cut 4 bases from V and 4 bases from J, with 17 bases between. Germline loops: CDR1 SGDLS, CDR2 YYNGEE. The CDR3 contains 15 residues. The CDR3 DNA sequence: TGTGCCAGCAGCCCCTTCACAGGGTTTGGAGAGACCCAGTACTTC. This sequence encodes CASSPFTGFGETQYF.

This clone has only one observation. The rearrangement joins TRBV24-1 to TRBJ1-2; TRBD1 matches at 7 bases. V gave up 4 bases and J gave up 8 bases; unmatched junction bases: 9. Germline V gives CDR1 KGHDR, CDR2 SFDVKD. This CDR3 comprises 14 residues. The CDR3 DNA is TGTGCCACCAGTGACCAAGACAGGGCCGGGGGCTACACCTTC. Its translation: CATSDQDRAGGYTF.

The chain employs TRBV3-1 (or the pseudogene TRBV3-2) and TRBJ2-2; tentatively, D is TRBD1 (5 bases). The V gene's germline CDR1 is LGHDT and CDR2 YNNKEL (reference sequence). The V end was cut by 4 bases, the J end by 5 bases, with 11 bases between. The CDR3 runs to 14 residues. CDR3 loop: CASSPKGNTGELFF. In DNA, the CDR3 is TGTGCCAGCAGCCCCAAGGGGAATACCGGGGAGCTGTTTTTT.

The V gene is TRBV2, the J gene TRBJ2-3, with 7 positions matching TRBD1. The CDR3 contains 14 residues. J gave up 8 bases and V 6 bases, and 11 bases lay outside the gene matches. CDR1 is SNHLY and CDR2 is FYNNEI in the germline V gene. This CDR3 reads CASRDRVGAGTQYF. CDR3 sequence (DNA): TGTGCCAGCAGAGACAGGGTCGGCGCCGGTACGCAGTATTTT.

V and J are TRBV6-6 and TRBJ1-5; D not certain. There are 14 residues in the CDR3. From germline, CDR1 is MNHNY and CDR2 SVGAGI (reference sequence). The ends were cut back, 0 bases at V and 0 bases at J, with 3 bases in the middle. The CDR3 DNA reads TGTGCCAGCAGTTACTCGTATAGCAATCAGCCCCAGCATTTT. Translated, it gives CASSYSYSNQPQHF.